This is a list of T cell receptor beta chains from one sample in a study of T cell repertoires in cytomegalovirus infection. TCRdb passed the reads through MiXCR, listing each CDR3 protein once. Of hundreds of thousands of distinct CDR3 sequences in the sample, under 40% are singletons; the top ten hold about 2.8%. The source material was PBMCs. The receptors stem from a human donor in good health (CMV status not recorded). Some clones in this sample may be carry-over from other donors' samples. Both conserved end residues are part of each CDR3. The D gene is left open where the match is weak. The listing skips clone size in some rows; elsewhere it reads once, few, many or a size class.

>few|.|TRBJ1-6|TRBV6-1
CASSGGGLAPEFSYNSPLHF
TGTGCCAGCAGTGGGGGGGGGCTCGCACCGGAATTCTCCTATAATTCACCCCTCCACTTT
>.|.|TRBJ1-3|TRBV5-6
CASSSPASNSGNTIYF
TGTGCCAGCAGCTCTCCTGCCAGCAACTCTGGAAACACCATATATTTT
>.|.|TRBJ2-7|TRBV19
CASSRGYNYEQYF
TGTGCCAGTAGCCGGGGCTACAATTACGAGCAGTACTTC
>.|.|TRBJ2-1|TRBV12-3/TRBV12-4
CASSLSVGDNEQFF
TGTGCCAGCAGTTTATCGGTAGGGGACAATGAGCAGTTCTTC
>few|.|TRBJ2-1|TRBV13
CASSPGRQGNEQFF
TGTGCCAGCAGCCCGGGGCGGCAGGGCAATGAGCAGTTCTTC
>.|.|TRBJ2-5|TRBV5-5
CASSLDGGIQETQYF
TGTGCCAGCAGCTTGGACGGCGGGATCCAAGAGACCCAGTACTTC
>.|TRBD1|TRBJ2-7|TRBV4-1
CASSPSNRGLRYEQYF
TGCGCCAGCAGCCCCTCCAACAGGGGGCTAAGATACGAGCAGTACTTC
>once|TRBD1|TRBJ2-3|TRBV20-1
CSARGLRQGPDTQYF
TGCAGTGCTAGAGGCCTTCGACAGGGTCCAGATACGCAGTATTTT
>once|.|TRBJ2-7|TRBV5-1
CASSLAVVLGEQYF
TGCGCCAGCAGCTTGGCAGTAGTGCTCGGCGAGCAGTACTTC
>.|TRBD1|TRBJ1-2|TRBV7-9
CASSLAGGILNYGYTF
TGTGCCAGCAGCCTGGCAGGGGGCATATTAAACTATGGCTACACCTTC
>few|.|TRBJ2-1|TRBV2
CASAGYNEQFF
TGTGCCAGCGCAGGGTACAATGAGCAGTTCTTC
>.|.|TRBJ1-5|TRBV27
CASSTAGMIKQPQHF
TGTGCCAGCAGTACGGCCGGGATGATTAAGCAGCCCCAGCATTTT
>.|.|TRBJ1-2|TRBV19
CASGDGAGGYGYTF
TGTGCCAGTGGTGACGGAGCAGGCGGCTATGGCTACACCTTC
>.|.|TRBJ2-3|TRBV24-1
CATSDSGQVGRTDTPYF
TGTGCCACCAGTGATTCGGGCCAGGTAGGCCGGACAGATACGCCGTATTTT
>.|TRBD2|TRBJ2-1|TRBV7-2
CASRPTSGLLNEPFF
TGTGCCAGCAGACCTACTAGCGGTCTACTTAATGAGCCGTTCTTC
>.|TRBD2|TRBJ2-2|TRBV27
CASSLSGEGPPRTGELFF
TGTGCCAGCAGTTTATCGGGGGAGGGGCCACCCCGCACCGGGGAGCTGTTTTTT
>.|.|TRBJ2-1|TRBV28
CASSTFPDEQFF
TGTGCCAGCAGTACCTTTCCGGATGAGCAGTTCTTC
>.|TRBD2|TRBJ2-3|TRBV27
CASSFGAGVRDTQYF
TGTGCCAGCAGTTTTGGGGCGGGAGTTCGGGATACGCAGTATTTT
>.|.|TRBJ1-5|TRBV24-1
CATSDSAHQPQHF
TGTGCCACCAGTGACTCTGCCCATCAGCCCCAGCATTTT
>few|TRBD1|TRBJ1-4|TRBV10-3
CAISETDRDNEKLFF
TGTGCCATCAGTGAGACGGACAGGGATAATGAAAAACTGTTTTTT
>.|.|TRBJ1-6|TRBV12-3/TRBV12-4
CASTINQWNSPLHF
TGTGCCAGCACCATAAATCAGTGGAATTCACCCCTCCACTTT
>.|TRBD1|TRBJ1-1|TRBV20-1
CSARDFQGASEAFF
TGCAGTGCTAGAGATTTCCAGGGGGCGTCTGAAGCTTTCTTT
>many|TRBD1|TRBJ1-1|TRBV7-8
CASSTENRGRPEAFF
TGTGCCAGCAGCACGGAAAACAGGGGGCGGCCCGAAGCTTTCTTT
>.|.|TRBJ1-1|TRBV7-3
CASSLGQGMVALF
TGTGCCAGCAGCTTAGGGCAGGGAATGGTCGCTTTATTT
>.|.|TRBJ1-3|TRBV7-3
CASSTTRVSGNTIYF
TGTGCCAGCAGCACAACCCGGGTCTCTGGAAACACCATATATTTT
>.|TRBD2|TRBJ2-3|TRBV6-9
CASSYPLTSGKSDTQYF
TGTGCCAGCAGTTACCCCCTGACTAGCGGGAAGTCAGATACGCAGTATTTT
>.|.|TRBJ1-1|TRBV14
CASSQDRGAGNTEAFF
TGTGCCAGCAGCCAAGATCGGGGGGCCGGGAACACTGAAGCTTTCTTT
>few|.|TRBJ1-2|TRBV11-2
CASSLGAGLGGYGYTF
TGTGCCAGCAGCCTGGGGGCCGGGCTGGGGGGCTATGGCTACACCTTC
>few|.|TRBJ1-4|TRBV7-9
CASSLPDRLHALFF
TGTGCCAGCAGCCTACCGGACCGCCTCCATGCACTGTTTTTT
>.|TRBD2|TRBJ2-1|TRBV20-1
CSSRAPGLAFEQFF
TGCAGTTCTAGGGCGCCGGGACTAGCATTTGAGCAGTTCTTC
>.|TRBD1|TRBJ2-7|TRBV5-1
CASTLRPGTGESGEQYF
TGCGCCAGCACCCTACGACCAGGGACAGGGGAGTCGGGCGAGCAGTACTTC
>few|TRBD1|TRBJ2-2|TRBV28
CASSPDRGLTGELFF
TGTGCCAGCAGCCCCGACAGGGGGTTAACCGGGGAGCTGTTTTTT
>.|TRBD2|TRBJ2-3|TRBV20-1
CSADWTSGGTDTQYF
TGCAGTGCCGACTGGACTAGCGGGGGCACAGATACGCAGTATTTT
>.|TRBD2|TRBJ2-1|TRBV28
CASSPFSGRANNEQFF
TGTGCCAGCAGTCCTTTTAGCGGGAGGGCCAACAATGAGCAGTTCTTC
>few|TRBD1|TRBJ1-1|TRBV7-8
CASSTRTGGLGEAFF
TGTGCCAGCAGCACCCGGACAGGGGGTTTGGGTGAAGCTTTCTTT
>few|TRBD2|TRBJ2-7|TRBV11-2
CASRPVRAGGSSEQYF
TGTGCCAGCAGGCCAGTCCGGGCGGGGGGGTCGAGCGAGCAGTACTTC
>.|.|TRBJ2-2|TRBV29-1
CSVKDRNTGELFF
TGCAGCGTCAAGGACAGGAACACCGGGGAGCTGTTTTTT
>many|.|TRBJ2-1|TRBV11-2
CASSLSGTSSSYNEQFF
TGTGCCAGCAGCCTTTCCGGGACTTCGAGCTCCTACAATGAGCAGTTCTTC
>.|.|TRBJ1-2|TRBV20-1
CSARMGYGYTF
TGCAGTGCTAGAATGGGCTATGGCTACACCTTC
>.|.|TRBJ1-1|TRBV20-1
CSARDTTKQISSTNTEAFF
TGCAGTGCTAGAGATACCACGAAGCAGATCTCGAGTACGAACACTGAAGCTTTCTTT
>many|TRBD1|TRBJ1-1|TRBV7-6
CASSLGQGLRTTEAFF
TGTGCCAGCAGCTTAGGACAGGGCCTCCGAACCACTGAAGCTTTCTTT
>.|.|TRBJ2-1|TRBV28
CASTPGGDYNEQFF
TGTGCCAGCACACCAGGGGGGGACTACAATGAGCAGTTCTTC
>few|TRBD2|TRBJ2-7|TRBV7-6
CASSLARVSGTYEQYF
TGTGCCAGCAGCTTAGCGCGGGTTAGCGGGACCTACGAGCAGTACTTC
>.|.|TRBJ1-5|TRBV12-3/TRBV12-4
CASSPQTWDNQPQHF
TGTGCCAGCAGTCCACAAACCTGGGACAATCAGCCCCAGCATTTT
>.|TRBD1|TRBJ2-7|TRBV28
CASRQGNVGYEQYF
TGTGCCAGCAGACAGGGGAATGTAGGCTACGAGCAGTACTTC
>few|.|TRBJ2-4|TRBV11-2
CASSQILGPIQYF
TGTGCCAGCAGCCAGATCCTGGGCCCCATTCAGTACTTC
>many|TRBD1|TRBJ1-1|TRBV9
CASTPTGGGMTLEAFF
TGTGCCAGCACCCCCACAGGGGGGGGGATGACACTTGAAGCTTTCTTT
>.|.|TRBJ2-5|TRBV5-1
CASSQGGVKETQYF
TGCGCCAGCAGCCAGGGGGGGGTGAAAGAGACCCAGTACTTC
>few|.|TRBJ2-3|TRBV5-6
CASSLHPLGSDTQYF
TGTGCCAGCAGCTTACACCCCCTTGGTTCAGATACGCAGTATTTT
>few|.|TRBJ2-1|TRBV7-8
CASSLSPGAHYNEQFF
TGTGCCAGCAGCTTATCTCCGGGGGCCCACTACAATGAGCAGTTCTTC
>.|.|TRBJ1-2|TRBV24-1
CATSDRTVAHGYTF
TGTGCCACCAGTGATCGGACAGTGGCTCATGGCTACACCTTC
>.|.|TRBJ2-7|TRBV7-8
CASSLISGGAYEQYF
TGTGCCAGCAGCTTAATCTCCGGGGGCGCTTACGAGCAGTACTTC
>once|.|TRBJ1-1|TRBV6-5
CASLAGHNTEAFF
TGTGCCAGCCTGGCGGGACACAACACTGAAGCTTTCTTT
>.|TRBD2|TRBJ2-2|TRBV7-2
CASRPGLAVGSYTGELFF
TGTGCCAGCAGACCGGGACTAGCGGTCGGATCTTATACCGGGGAGCTGTTTTTT